Included here is one T cell receptor (beta chain) sequence, with context. This sample is part of a study of blood T cell repertoires in COVID-19. The repertoire was sequenced with immunoSEQ multiplex PCR; TCRdb's copy has only in-frame clones and lacks some. The sample lists 250,000 to 350,000 clones, roughly 87% occurring once. Sequences were obtained from peripheral blood. The TCR was taken from a woman aged 50 to 65 who had recovered from COVID-19.

CDR3 amino acids: CASSRSGTGYGYTF. DNA for the CDR3: TGTGCCAGCAGCCGCTCCGGGACAGGCTATGGCTACACCTTC. The genes are TRBV28 and TRBJ1-2; TRBD1 matches 8 bases. The CDR3 covers 14 residues. CDR1 and CDR2 from the germline V gene are MDHEN and SYDVKM. Unmatched junction bases numbered 7, after V lost 6 bases and J lost 4 bases.